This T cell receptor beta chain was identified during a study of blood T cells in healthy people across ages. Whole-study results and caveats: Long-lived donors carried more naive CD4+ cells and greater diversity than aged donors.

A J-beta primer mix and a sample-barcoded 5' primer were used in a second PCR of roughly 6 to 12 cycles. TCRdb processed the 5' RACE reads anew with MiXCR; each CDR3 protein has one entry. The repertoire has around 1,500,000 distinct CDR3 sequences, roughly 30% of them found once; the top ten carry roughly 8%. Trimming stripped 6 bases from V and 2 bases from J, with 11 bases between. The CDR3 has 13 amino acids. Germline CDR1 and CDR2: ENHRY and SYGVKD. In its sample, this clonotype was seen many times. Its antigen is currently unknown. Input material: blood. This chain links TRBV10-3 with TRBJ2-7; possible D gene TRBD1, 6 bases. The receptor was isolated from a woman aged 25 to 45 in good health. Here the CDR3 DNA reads TGTGCCATCAGACGGGACACCACCTACGAGCAGTACTTC. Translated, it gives CAIRRDTTYEQYF.